This TCR beta chain was documented in a study of neurological immune-mediated disorders. General study results and limits: In HTLV-1-associated myelopathy, TCR clonal expansion was greatest, and in multiple sclerosis it was least, below healthy controls.

The CDR3 is made up of 15 amino acids. Germline trimming cut 6 bases from V and 4 bases from J; bases unmatched to any gene: 8. This clonotype was seen at least ten times. What it recognizes is unknown. TCRdb re-called the 5' RACE reads through MiXCR, storing one row per CDR3 protein. The sample holds about 120,000 distinct CDR3 sequences, about 3.2% seen once. This receptor was taken from a woman aged 30 to 39 with multiple sclerosis. The V and J genes are TRBV12-3 or TRBV12-4 and TRBJ1-5, with 8 bases identical to TRBD1. Sequencing used PBMCs. The CDR3 region has the DNA TGTGCCAGCAGCGCCGGGACAGGAGCGAATCAGCCCCAGCATTTT. Translation gives CASSAGTGANQPQHF.